A selection of T cell receptor beta chains follows, all from one sample in a study of monozygotic twins with inflammatory bowel disease. TCRdb reprocessed the 5' RACE reads and keeps a single row for each CDR3 protein, giving no DNA. The sample's table shows approximately 390,000 distinct CDR3 sequences. The sequenced material came from blood. Every receptor here comes from a human donor with ulcerative colitis or Crohn's disease, or a healthy co-twin of an affected twin (not recorded which). CDR3s include the opening cysteine and the closing phenylalanine or tryptophan.

>TRBJ1-1|TRBV28
CASSLPGGYTEAFF
>TRBJ1-1|TRBV29-1
CSVGKGGRFSEAFF
>TRBJ2-7|TRBV11-2
CASSSRLGSNEQYF
>TRBJ2-2|TRBV5-6
CASSGAGLSGELFF
>TRBJ1-4|TRBV27
CASSPSRQAPFSF
>TRBJ2-2|TRBV7-7
CASSLGGGNTGELFF
>TRBJ2-5|TRBV24-1
CATSVDGTQYF
>TRBJ2-1|TRBV20-1
CSAREAGGHSEQFF
>TRBJ2-2|TRBV20-1
CSGLAPPGGTGELFF
>TRBJ1-1|TRBV13
CASSLAGGAVRMNTEAFF
>TRBJ2-2|TRBV5-1
CASSLAGRRELFF
>TRBJ1-4|TRBV4-3
CASSQDSPEPERLFF
>TRBJ1-1|TRBV6-6
CASRSYGDTEAFF
>TRBJ2-2|TRBV20-1
CSARVIAGGPGELFF
>TRBJ2-1|TRBV9
CASSRTPFNEQFF
>TRBJ1-2|TRBV3-1
CASSSDEVYGYTF
>TRBJ1-3|TRBV5-6
CASSRDPGENTIYF
>TRBJ2-7|TRBV5-1
CASSLGGFDEQYF
>TRBJ2-6|TRBV9
CASSTRRSGANVLTF
>TRBJ1-3|TRBV12-3/TRBV12-4
CASSRTGRIGNTIYF
>TRBJ2-3|TRBV11-2
CASSPWTYTDTQYF
>TRBJ2-5|TRBV29-1
CSTSDRGWETQYF
>TRBJ2-7|TRBV28
CASSLSPPGFYEQYF
>TRBJ2-5|TRBV5-1
CASSQTGAGETQYF
>TRBJ1-1|TRBV6-2/TRBV6-3
CASSYNTKGSRNTEAFF
>TRBJ1-2|TRBV20-1
CSARDNTGLNYGYTF
>TRBJ1-6|TRBV7-9
CASSSRQLPDSPLHF
>TRBJ2-3|TRBV6-5
CASSSRTSDTQYF
>TRBJ2-2|TRBV5-1
CASSLASGATGELFF
>TRBJ1-1|TRBV14
CASSQERDPPRNTEAFF
>TRBJ2-1|TRBV7-2
CASSLRQDVLF
>TRBJ2-7|TRBV7-2
CASNRQGPSYEQYF
>TRBJ1-3|TRBV7-2
CASSPTGATGNTIYF
>TRBJ2-1|TRBV20-1
CSVNKARVEEQFF
>TRBJ1-3|TRBV6-2/TRBV6-3
CASSYSAPLGLGAASGNTIYF
>TRBJ2-7|TRBV18
CASSPPASGPGEQYF
>TRBJ2-3|TRBV10-3
CAISESDYRTDTQYF
>TRBJ2-1|TRBV6-1
CATGLAGPSSYNEQFF
>TRBJ1-6|TRBV10-2
CASSVDSIKGDSPLHF
>TRBJ2-7|TRBV7-2
CASSSLAPEQYF
>TRBJ1-3|TRBV28
CASAGSSGNTIYF
>TRBJ1-2|TRBV20-1
CSARDGRASSSNYGYTF
>TRBJ2-7|TRBV4-3
CASSLKLAYEQYF
>TRBJ2-3|TRBV5-4
CASWRGGVTDTQYF
>TRBJ1-1|TRBV5-1
CASSSADRELMNTEAFF
>TRBJ2-1|TRBV21-1
CASSGYRGHLNEQFF
>TRBJ2-7|TRBV20-1
CSARGLAGGGNEQYF
>TRBJ2-2|TRBV11-3
CASSRGEDTGELFF
>TRBJ1-1|TRBV29-1
CSVGGPKNTEAFF
>TRBJ2-5|TRBV9
CASTLSGGQQETQYF
>TRBJ1-2|TRBV19
CASSIWDAGSLDYGYTF
>TRBJ2-7|TRBV7-9
CASSSRQNTYEQYF
>TRBJ2-5|TRBV2
CASSEGGLAGQTQYF